What follows are 10 T cell receptor beta chains derived from one specimen sequenced in a study of cytomegalovirus exposure and HLA in healthy donors. PCR amplification relied on 60 Vbeta primers (plus 13 Jbeta primers). TCRdb keeps only in-frame clones here, not all; method: immunoSEQ multiplex PCR. The sample lists about 160,000 clones; approximately 70% were seen once. Sequencing used PBMCs. The receptor source for this set is a man aged 40-50 years in good health and CMV-seropositive.

This clone was seen only a few times. The chain is built from TRBV5-5 and TRBJ2-3, with D unresolved. CDR3 length: 15 residues. Trimming cost V 1 base and J 2 bases, with 11 bases left between them. CDR1 is SGHKS and CDR2 is YYEKEE in the germline V gene (reference sequence). As DNA, the CDR3 is TGTGCCAGCAGCTTGAGCCCCTTAGCCACAGATACGCAGTATTTT. It is translated as CASSLSPLATDTQYF.

The chain combines TRBV18 with TRBJ1-2; 8 bases align to TRBD1. The CDR3 loop spans 17 amino acids. The trim removed 6 bases at V and 4 bases at J, leaving 16 bases unmatched. Germline assignment: CDR1 KGHSH and CDR2 LQKENI. DNA for the CDR3: TGTGCCAGCTCTCCTGCCCGGACAGGGTTCCATCCCTATGGCTACACCTTC. Amino acids: CASSPARTGFHPYGYTF.

This chain connects TRBV7-5 to TRBJ2-7; whether TRBD2, the table's D call, matches the DNA was not checked. TRBV7-5 is a pseudogene. The CDR3 has 13 amino acids. CDR3 DNA: TGTGCCAGCAGCGGCCGCGGGAACTACGAGCAGTACTTC. It specifies CASSGRGNYEQYF.

This clone was observed many times. The chain's CDR3 is CASQAGVGTEAFF. As DNA, the CDR3 is TGTGCCAGTCAAGCAGGGGTTGGAACTGAAGCTTTCTTT. The chain carries TRBV19 and TRBJ1-1; a weak D match, TRBD1 (6 bases). The V gene lost 8 bases and the J gene lost 5 bases, with 15 bases spanning the gap. Per the germline V gene, CDR1 is LNHDA and CDR2 is SQIVND (reference sequence). The CDR3 loop spans 13 amino acids.

This chain connects TRBV10-2 to TRBJ2-2; TRBD2 matches at 14 bases. CDR1 and CDR2 (germline): WSHSY, SAAADI. CDR3 length: 18 amino acids. Trimming removed 2 bases from V and 0 bases from J; junction bases left unmatched: 2. The DNA for the CDR3 is TGCGCCAGCAGTGAGCAGGGACTAGCGGGGGCGAACACCGGGGAGCTGTTTTTT. It codes for CASSEQGLAGANTGELFF.

This clone is a singleton in its sample. V usage is TRBV10-3 and J usage is TRBJ1-5, with D possibly TRBD1 on 6 matching bases. Trimming took off 0 bases at V and 1 base at J, with 10 bases between the two ends. The CDR3 runs to 16 residues. Germline values: CDR1 ENHRY, CDR2 SYGVKD. This CDR3 is CAISESGRGSNQPQHF. Written as DNA, the CDR3 is TGTGCCATCAGTGAGTCAGGGAGGGGGAGCAATCAGCCCCAGCATTTT.

The gene calls are TRBV28 and TRBJ2-6; 10 bases align to TRBD1. After removal of 4 bases from V and 0 bases from J, the junction contained 6 bases not matched to a gene. The CDR3 spans 18 residues. Germline V gene data show CDR1 as MDHEN and CDR2 as SYDVKM. CDR3 amino acids: CASSSSGQGSSGANVLTF. In DNA, the CDR3 is TGTGCCAGCAGTTCCTCGGGACAGGGGAGCTCTGGGGCCAACGTCCTGACTTTC.

The rearrangement uses TRBV6-5 and TRBJ1-1; D possibly corresponds to TRBD1 (6 bases). The V gene lost 2 bases and the J gene lost 4 bases, with 8 bases spanning the gap. Germline assignment: CDR1 MNHEY and CDR2 SVGAGI. The CDR3 contains 13 residues. The CDR3 loop reads CASSYGTRTEAFF. The CDR3 nucleotides read TGTGCCAGCAGTTACGGGACACGCACTGAAGCTTTCTTT.

The rearrangement joins TRBV29-1 to TRBJ1-2, with 10 bases identical to TRBD1. The junction had 5 bases not matched to a gene; V was cut back by 0 bases and J by 4 bases. The V gene's germline CDR1 is SQVTM and CDR2 ANQGSEA. The CDR3 covers 15 residues. This CDR3 is CSVEDPRQGAYGYTF. As DNA, the CDR3 is TGCAGCGTTGAAGACCCCAGACAGGGGGCCTATGGCTACACCTTC.

The chain employs TRBV21-1 and TRBJ2-7; the D call in the table, TRBD2, was not verified against the DNA. TRBV21-1 constitutes a pseudogene. The CDR3 consists of 14 residues. The CDR3 DNA is TGTGCCAGCATCGGGTGGCTTAGCTCCTACGAGCAGTACTTC. This sequence encodes CASIGWLSSYEQYF.